This TCR beta chain was identified during a study of blood T cell repertoires in COVID-19. The wider study: Samples of COVID-19 (acute and convalescent) were obtained from the United States, Italy and Spain. T cells, B-cell-depleted T cells, or PBMCs supplied cDNA or gDNA.

V lost 4 bases to trimming and J lost 0 bases, with 12 bases between them. Germline V CDR1 and CDR2: LGHDT, YNNKEL (reference sequence). The CDR3 has 16 residues. This table comes from immunoSEQ multiplex PCR, and its TCRdb copy is limited to in-frame clones, with some not included. The sample contains about 270,000 clones, about four fifths of which appear only once. Sequenced material: peripheral blood. The V gene is TRBV3-1 (or the pseudogene TRBV3-2), the J gene TRBJ1-4, with unresolved D. This TCR derives from a woman aged 18-29 years with acute or convalescent COVID-19. The CDR3 region is CASSPGKGSTNEKLFF. Here the CDR3 DNA reads TGTGCCAGCAGCCCAGGCAAAGGATCAACTAATGAAAAACTGTTTTTT.